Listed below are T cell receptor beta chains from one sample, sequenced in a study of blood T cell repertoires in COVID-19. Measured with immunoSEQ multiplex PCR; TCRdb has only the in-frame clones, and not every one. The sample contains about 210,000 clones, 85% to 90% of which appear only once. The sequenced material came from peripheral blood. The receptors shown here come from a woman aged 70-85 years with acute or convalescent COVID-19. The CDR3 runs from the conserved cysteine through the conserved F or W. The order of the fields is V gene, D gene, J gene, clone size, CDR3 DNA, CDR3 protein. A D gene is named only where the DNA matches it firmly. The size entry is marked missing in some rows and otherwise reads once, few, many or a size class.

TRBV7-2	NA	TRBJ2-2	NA	TGTGCCAGCAGCTCGCGACAGGCGTCCGGGGAGCTGTTTTTT	CASSSRQASGELFF
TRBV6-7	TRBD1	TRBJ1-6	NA	TGTGCCAGCGGGACAGGGTGCGCCCTCCACTTT	CASGTGCALHF
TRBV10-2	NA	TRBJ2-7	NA	TGCGCCAGCAGTGAGGCTGGGCAGGGGAAGGGCTTCGAGCAGTACTTC	CASSEAGQGKGFEQYF
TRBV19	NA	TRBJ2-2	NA	TGTGCCAGCCATGACACCGGGGAGCTGTTTTTT	CASHDTGELFF
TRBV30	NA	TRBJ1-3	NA	TGTGCCTGGAGTGTACTCGCTGGAAACACCATATATTTT	CAWSVLAGNTIYF
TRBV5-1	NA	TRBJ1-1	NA	TGCGCCAGCAGCTTGGGAGGTAAAACTGAAGCTTTCTTT	CASSLGGKTEAFF
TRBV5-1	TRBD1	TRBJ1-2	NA	TGCGCCAGCAGCTTGGCCCCAGGGGGCGCCGCTGGCTACACCTTC	CASSLAPGGAAGYTF
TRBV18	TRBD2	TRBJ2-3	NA	TGTGCCAGCTCACCCTTAGCGGGGGGGCGAACAGATACGCAGTATTTT	CASSPLAGGRTDTQYF
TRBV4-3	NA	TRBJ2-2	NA	TGCGCCAGCAGCCGAACCCGGACCGGGGAGCTGTTTTTT	CASSRTRTGELFF
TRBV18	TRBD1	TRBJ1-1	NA	TGTGCCAGCTCCCAAGGACAGGGGAACACTGAAGCTTTCTTT	CASSQGQGNTEAFF
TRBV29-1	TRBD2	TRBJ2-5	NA	TGCAGCGTTGAAGAACTAGCGATGCAGACCCAGTACTTC	CSVEELAMQTQYF
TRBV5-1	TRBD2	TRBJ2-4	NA	TGCGCCAGCAGCTTGGGGACTAGCGGTTCCATTCAGTACTTC	CASSLGTSGSIQYF
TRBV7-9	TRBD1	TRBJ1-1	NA	TGTGCCAGCAGCTTAGACGTCGGACAGGGTAAGACTGAAGCTTTCTTT	CASSLDVGQGKTEAFF
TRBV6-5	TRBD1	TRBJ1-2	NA	TGTGCCAGCTCGGGACAGTCCTATGGCTACACCTTC	CASSGQSYGYTF
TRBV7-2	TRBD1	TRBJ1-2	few	TGTGCCAGCAACTCCGGGACAGGGGGTGGCTACACCTTC	CASNSGTGGGYTF
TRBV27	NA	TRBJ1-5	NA	TGTGCCAGCAGTCAGGACACGAGAAGTCAGCCCCAGCATTTT	CASSQDTRSQPQHF
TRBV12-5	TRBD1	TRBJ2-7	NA	TGTGCTAGTGGTATGGGACAGGGGGCCTACGAGCAGTACTTC	CASGMGQGAYEQYF
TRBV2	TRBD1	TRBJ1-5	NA	TGTGCCAGCAGGCGCAGAACTGGGACAGGTCCGAATCAGCCCCAGCATTTT	CASRRRTGTGPNQPQHF
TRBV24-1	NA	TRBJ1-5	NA	TGTGCCACCAGTGATTTCGGGATACAGCCCCAGCATTTT	CATSDFGIQPQHF
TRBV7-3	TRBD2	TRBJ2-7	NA	TGTGCCAGCAGCTTAAAGGGACTAGCCTTACTCAACGAGCAGTACTTC	CASSLKGLALLNEQYF
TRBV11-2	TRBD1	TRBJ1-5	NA	TGTGCCAGCAGCTCCTCGGGACAGAACAATCAGCCCCAGCATTTT	CASSSSGQNNQPQHF
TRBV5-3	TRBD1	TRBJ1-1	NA	TGTGCCAGAAGCGTGACAGGGCCATTTACTGAAGCTTTCTTT	CARSVTGPFTEAFF
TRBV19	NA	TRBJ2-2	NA	TGTGCCAGTACCCCAATAGACATCTCGAACACCGGGGAGCTGTTTTTT	CASTPIDISNTGELFF
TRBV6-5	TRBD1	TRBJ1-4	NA	TGTGCCAGCAGTCACAGGGGTGGAGAAAAACTGTTTTTT	CASSHRGGEKLFF
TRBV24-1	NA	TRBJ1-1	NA	TGTGCCACCAGTGCAGGCCAGGGAAGCACTGAAGCTTTCTTT	CATSAGQGSTEAFF
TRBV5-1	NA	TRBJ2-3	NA	TGCGCCAGCAGCTTGGGGCAGACTAGCACAGATACGCAGTATTTT	CASSLGQTSTDTQYF
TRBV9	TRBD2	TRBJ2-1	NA	TGTGCCAGCAGCCCTCTGACCGGACTAGCGGGGGGCCCGTTCTATGAGCAGTTCTTC	CASSPLTGLAGGPFYEQFF
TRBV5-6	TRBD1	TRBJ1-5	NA	TGTGCCAGCAGCTTGACAGGGGTGGGGAATCAGCCCCAGCATTTT	CASSLTGVGNQPQHF
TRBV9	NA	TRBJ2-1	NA	TGTGCCAGCAGCGTAGAGAGCGGGTCCAGCTCCTACAATGAGCAGTTCTTC	CASSVESGSSSYNEQFF
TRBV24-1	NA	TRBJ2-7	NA	TGTGCCACCAGTGACCCTGACACTGAGCAGTACTTC	CATSDPDTEQYF
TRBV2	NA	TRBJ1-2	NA	TGTGCCAGCAGTGAACGCGGAGGGAGGTCCTATGGCTACACCTTC	CASSERGGRSYGYTF
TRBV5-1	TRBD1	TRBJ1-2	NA	TGCGCCAGCAGCTCGACAGGGACCTACACCTTC	CASSSTGTYTF
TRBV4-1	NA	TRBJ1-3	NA	TGCGCCAGCAGCCAAGAACGGTGGGGACACTCTGGAAACACCATATATTTT	CASSQERWGHSGNTIYF
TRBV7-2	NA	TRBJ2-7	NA	TGTGCCAGCAGCTTAGCGTGGCAGGGTGTATACGAGCAGTACTTC	CASSLAWQGVYEQYF
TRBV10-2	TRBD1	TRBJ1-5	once	TGCGCCAGCAGTTGGGCAGGGACAGCTACTCAGCCCCAGCATTTT	CASSWAGTATQPQHF
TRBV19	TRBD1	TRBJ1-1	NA	TGTGCCAGTAAGACGGACAGGGGAATCATGAACACTGAAGCTTTCTTT	CASKTDRGIMNTEAFF
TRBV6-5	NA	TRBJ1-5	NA	TGTGCCAGCATAGAATCCTATAGCAATCAGCCCCAGCATTTT	CASIESYSNQPQHF
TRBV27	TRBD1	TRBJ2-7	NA	TGTGCCAGCAGTTTTAGACAGGGAGCCGCGATTTCTATGGCAGGTAGAAGCTCCTACGAGCAGTACTTC	CASSFRQGAAISMAGRSSYEQYF
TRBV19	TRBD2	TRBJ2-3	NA	TGTGCCAGTAGTATATCGGGGACTAGCGGGATAGATACGCAGTATTTT	CASSISGTSGIDTQYF
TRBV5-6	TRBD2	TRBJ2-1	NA	TGTGCCAGCAGCCCGTTGGGCGGGGGAATGAATGAGCAGTTCTTC	CASSPLGGGMNEQFF
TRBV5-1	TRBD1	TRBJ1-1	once	TGCGCCAGCAGCAACACAGGGGGCACTGAAGCTTTCTTT	CASSNTGGTEAFF
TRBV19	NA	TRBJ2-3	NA	TGTGCCAGTAGTGATACAAGCACAGATACGCAGTATTTT	CASSDTSTDTQYF
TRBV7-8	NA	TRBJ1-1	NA	TGTGCCAGCAGCTACTACTCTGAAGCTTTCTTT	CASSYYSEAFF
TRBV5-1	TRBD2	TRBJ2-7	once	TGCGCCAGCAGCCCAGCTAGCGGGGACTACGAGCAGTACTTC	CASSPASGDYEQYF
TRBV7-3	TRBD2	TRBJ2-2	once	TGTGCCAGCAGCTTGGGGACTAGCGGAACCACCGGGGAGCTGTTTTTT	CASSLGTSGTTGELFF
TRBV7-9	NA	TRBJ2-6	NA	TGTGCCAGCAGCTTAGACAGGTCTGGGGCCAACGTCCTGACTTTC	CASSLDRSGANVLTF
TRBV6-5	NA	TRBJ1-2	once	TGTGCCAGCAGTTACTTGACACGAGCTAACTATGGCTACACCTTC	CASSYLTRANYGYTF
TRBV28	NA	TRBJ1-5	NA	TGTGCCAGCAGTTTACTATATAGCAATCAGCCCCAGCATTTT	CASSLLYSNQPQHF
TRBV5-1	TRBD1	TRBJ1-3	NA	TGCGCCAGCAGCTCAGGGACAGACGGAAACACCATATATTTT	CASSSGTDGNTIYF
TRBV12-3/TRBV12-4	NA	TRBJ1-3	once	TGTGCCAGCAGTCTCCGACAGAGAAACACCATATATTTT	CASSLRQRNTIYF
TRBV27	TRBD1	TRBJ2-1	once	TGTGCCATACCGGGACAGGTGAACAATGAGCAGTTCTTC	CAIPGQVNNEQFF
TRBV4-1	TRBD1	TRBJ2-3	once	TGCGCCAGCAGCCAGTCATTGGGCCGGGGACAGTCCCGCACAGATACGCAGTATTTT	CASSQSLGRGQSRTDTQYF